This is a list of T cell receptor beta chains from one sample in a study of a mutant IDH1 vaccine in newly diagnosed glioma. Generated by immunoSEQ multiplex PCR, the TCRdb table keeps only in-frame clones and is missing some. The profile shows 45,000 to 60,000 clones, about 88% of them singletons. These TCRs' antigens remain unknown. The material sequenced was PBMCs, taken from a glioma patient whose treatment included an IDH1 peptide vaccine. These receptors all stem from a woman between 40 and 55 years old with glioma. The CDR3 runs from the conserved cysteine through the conserved F or W. A D gene is named only where the DNA matches it firmly. A clone size is listed for some rows: how often the clone was seen (once, few, many), or a class if it is expanded.

J: TRBJ1-5; size: -; V: TRBV2; D: -; DNA: TGTGCCAGCAGTGGGGCAGGGGAAACCATGCACCAGCATTTT; CDR3: CASSGAGETMHQHF
J: TRBJ2-3; size: once; V: TRBV7-2; D: TRBD2; DNA: TGTGCCAGCAGCCGCCTACTAGCGGGGGGGCAGTATTTT; CDR3: CASSRLLAGGQYF
J: TRBJ2-7; size: -; V: TRBV28; D: -; DNA: TGTGCCAGCAGCCCCGCCAGGGGATACTACGAGCAGTACTTC; CDR3: CASSPARGYYEQYF
J: TRBJ1-2; size: -; V: TRBV7-2; D: TRBD1; DNA: TGTGCCAGCAGCTCTCGGGGACAGAAGGATAACTATGGCTACACCTTC; CDR3: CASSSRGQKDNYGYTF
J: TRBJ2-7; size: -; V: TRBV28; D: TRBD2; DNA: TGTGCCAGCAGTCCTGCAACTAGCGGGAGGGTCTACGAGCAGTACTTC; CDR3: CASSPATSGRVYEQYF
J: TRBJ2-6; size: -; V: TRBV18; D: -; DNA: TGTGCCAGCTCACAAGGGAAGTCTGGGGCCAACGTCCTGACTTTC; CDR3: CASSQGKSGANVLTF
J: TRBJ2-5; size: -; V: TRBV20-1; D: TRBD1; DNA: TGCAGTGCCCAACAGGGGGAGACCCAGTACTTC; CDR3: CSAQQGETQYF
J: TRBJ1-1; size: -; V: TRBV5-1; D: -; DNA: TGCGCCAGCAGCTTGGGTAGCTCAATGAACACTGAAGCTTTCTTT; CDR3: CASSLGSSMNTEAFF
J: TRBJ1-5; size: -; V: TRBV4-1; D: -; DNA: TGCGCCAGCAGCCAGGGGGGAGGGGCTTATAGCAATCAGCCCCAGCATTTT; CDR3: CASSQGGGAYSNQPQHF
J: TRBJ1-1; size: -; V: TRBV12-5; D: -; DNA: TGTGCTAGTGGTTTGTCGAACACTGAAGCTTTCTTT; CDR3: CASGLSNTEAFF
J: TRBJ2-3; size: -; V: TRBV5-1; D: -; DNA: TGCGCCAGCAGCCTGGCCCCTAGCACAGATACGCAGTATTTT; CDR3: CASSLAPSTDTQYF
J: TRBJ2-1; size: few; V: TRBV27; D: -; DNA: TGTGCCAGCAGTTACAAACAGGCGCCGCCTGGGAATGAGCAGTTCTTC; CDR3: CASSYKQAPPGNEQFF
J: TRBJ2-7; size: -; V: TRBV4-1; D: -; DNA: TGCGCCAGCAGCCAAGCTGGGGGAACCTACGAGCAGTACTTC; CDR3: CASSQAGGTYEQYF
J: TRBJ1-1; size: few; V: TRBV4-1; D: TRBD1; DNA: TGCGCCAGCAGCCACGGGACAGGGGCTGAAGCTTTCTTT; CDR3: CASSHGTGAEAFF
J: TRBJ2-7; size: -; V: TRBV28; D: TRBD2; DNA: TGTGCCAGCAGTTTCGCCGTTGGGACTAGCGAGTTCTACGAGCAGTACTTC; CDR3: CASSFAVGTSEFYEQYF
J: TRBJ2-1; size: few; V: TRBV10-1; D: -; DNA: TGCGCCAGCAGTAAAACAGGGATCCATGAGCAGTTCTTC; CDR3: CASSKTGIHEQFF
J: TRBJ1-1; size: -; V: TRBV6-5; D: -; DNA: TGTGCCAGCAATTTGGACAGAAACACTGAAGCTTTCTTT; CDR3: CASNLDRNTEAFF
J: TRBJ1-2; size: -; V: TRBV15; D: -; DNA: TGTGCCACCAGCAGCAGGACGAGCTATGGCTACACCTTC; CDR3: CATSSRTSYGYTF
J: TRBJ1-5; size: -; V: TRBV2; D: -; DNA: TGTGCCAGCACCCAAGTGGTAAACAATCAGCCCCAGCATTTT; CDR3: CASTQVVNNQPQHF
J: TRBJ2-7; size: -; V: TRBV10-1; D: -; DNA: TGCGCCAGCAGTGACCCAGGGAGCTACGAGCAGTACTTC; CDR3: CASSDPGSYEQYF
J: TRBJ2-3; size: -; V: TRBV10-3; D: TRBD2; DNA: TGTGCCATCAGTGGGGCGCCTAGCGGGGGGAGCACAGATACGCAGTATTTT; CDR3: CAISGAPSGGSTDTQYF
J: TRBJ1-1; size: -; V: TRBV27; D: -; DNA: TGTGCCAGCAGTTTCCGGGCCCAGGGGTTTCTCATGAACACTGAAGCTTTCTTT; CDR3: CASSFRAQGFLMNTEAFF
J: TRBJ1-5; size: -; V: TRBV6-1; D: TRBD1; DNA: TGTGCCAGCAGGTCCGGGACAGAGGATTTTCAGCCCCAGCATTTT; CDR3: CASRSGTEDFQPQHF
J: TRBJ1-1; size: -; V: TRBV7-2; D: -; DNA: TGTGCCAGCAGCACTGGGGTCCGGTGGGACACTGAAGCTTTCTTT; CDR3: CASSTGVRWDTEAFF
J: TRBJ2-5; size: -; V: TRBV4-1; D: -; DNA: TGCGCCAGCAGCCAAGATGAGGTAACCCCCCAAGAGACCCAGTACTTC; CDR3: CASSQDEVTPQETQYF
J: TRBJ2-7; size: -; V: TRBV5-1; D: -; DNA: TGCGCCAGCAGCTTGGCCGGACAGACGGTCCACGAGCAGTACTTC; CDR3: CASSLAGQTVHEQYF
J: TRBJ2-1; size: -; V: TRBV4-1; D: TRBD2; DNA: TGCGCCAGCAGCCAAGTTTGGGCTAGCGGGAAGAGAAATGAGCAGTTCTTC; CDR3: CASSQVWASGKRNEQFF
J: TRBJ2-7; size: -; V: TRBV5-1; D: -; DNA: TGCGCCAGCAGCTTGGCTGTAGGGAACGGTGAGCAGTACTTC; CDR3: CASSLAVGNGEQYF